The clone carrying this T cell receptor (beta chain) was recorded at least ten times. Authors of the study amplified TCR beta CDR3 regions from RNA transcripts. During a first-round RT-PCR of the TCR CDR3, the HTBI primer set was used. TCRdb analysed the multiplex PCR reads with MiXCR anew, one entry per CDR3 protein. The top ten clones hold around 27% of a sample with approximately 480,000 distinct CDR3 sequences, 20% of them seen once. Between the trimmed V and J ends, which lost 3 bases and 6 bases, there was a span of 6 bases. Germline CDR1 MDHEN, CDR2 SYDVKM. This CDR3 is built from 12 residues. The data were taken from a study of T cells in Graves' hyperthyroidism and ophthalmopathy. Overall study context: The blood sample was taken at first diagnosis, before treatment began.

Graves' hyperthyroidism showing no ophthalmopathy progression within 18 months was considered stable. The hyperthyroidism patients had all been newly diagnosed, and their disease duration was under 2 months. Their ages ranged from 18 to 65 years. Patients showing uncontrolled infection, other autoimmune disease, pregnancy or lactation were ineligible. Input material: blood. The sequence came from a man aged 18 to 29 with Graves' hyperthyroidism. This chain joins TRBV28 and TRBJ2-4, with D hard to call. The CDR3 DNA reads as TGTGCCAGCAGTTTTGGAGTAAACATTCAGTACTTC. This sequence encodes CASSFGVNIQYF.